This T cell receptor beta chain is from a study of T cell responses to AZD1222 COVID-19 vaccine. Whole-study findings and limits: Of the AZD1222 recipients, only five or six were seropositive at baseline.

There are 11 residues in the CDR3. The germline V gene encodes CDR1 MRHNA and CDR2 SNTAGT. A remark on this clone: The antigen is undetermined. At one end the junction does not follow the germline gene, possibly because of a read error.

TCRdb's table, derived via immunoSEQ multiplex PCR, lists solely in-frame clones and lacks some. The sample contains about 120,000 clones, just over 90% of which appear only once. The source material was peripheral blood, sampled 28 days after the second AZD1222 dose. The TCR sequence derives from an adult who received the AZD1222 COVID-19 vaccine. The chain joins TRBV6-4 to TRBJ2-7; 7 nucleotides agree with TRBD2. The CDR3 is CASSDPVGGDF. Written as DNA, the CDR3 is TGTGCCAGCAGTGACCCCGTGGGAGGGGACTTC.